This TCR beta chain was documented in a study of blood T cell repertoires in COVID-19. Study context: The study drew acute and convalescent COVID-19 samples from the United States, Italy and Spain. The analysed material was cDNA or gDNA that came from T cells, B-cell-depleted T cells, or PBMCs.

The CDR3 spans 12 residues. The V gene lost 10 bases and the J gene lost 4 bases, with 11 bases spanning the gap. CDR1 is MNHEY and CDR2 is SMNVEV in the germline V gene (reference sequence). As processed by the authors: It was from reference gene primer amplification that nucleated cell counts were estimated. Assay: immunoSEQ multiplex PCR; the TCRdb copy retains only in-frame clones and omits some. For V, J and clone size, that table is used; D and trimming come from the DNA. Of 250,000 to 300,000 clones in the sample, about 82% were seen once. This TCR came from a man aged 45-65 years with active or convalescent COVID-19. This chain uses TRBV27 with TRBJ2-1; D is ambiguous. Sequenced input: peripheral blood. This CDR3 reads CATGKDYNEQFF. DNA of the CDR3: TGTGCCACCGGTAAAGATTACAATGAGCAGTTCTTC.